This is a list of T cell receptor beta chains from one sample in a study of T cells in localized non-small cell lung cancer. The table came from immunoSEQ multiplex PCR; TCRdb's copy has only in-frame clones and leaves some out. The sample has about 2,700 clones; roughly 25% are singletons. Sequencing used lung tumor tissue, obtained before any cancer treatment. The receptor source for this set is a male donor older than 55 with stage I lung adenocarcinoma. The CDR3 runs from the conserved cysteine through the conserved F or W. Each record gives: clone size, D gene, J gene, V gene, CDR3 DNA, CDR3 protein. D genes are given only for firm matches. The size entry is marked missing in some rows and otherwise reads once, few, many or a size class.

size: -
D: TRBD2
J: TRBJ2-1
V: TRBV14
DNA: TGTGCCAGCAGCCAAGGCAGCGGGGCCTCCTACAATGAGCAGTTCTTC
CDR3: CASSQGSGASYNEQFF

size: once
D: TRBD1
J: TRBJ2-7
V: TRBV19
DNA: TGTGCCAGTAGTCCGACAGGGGAGATAACCTACGAGCAGTACTTC
CDR3: CASSPTGEITYEQYF

size: -
D: -
J: TRBJ2-2
V: TRBV10-2
DNA: TGCGCCAGCAGTGAGCATGGCGGGGAGCTGTTTTTT
CDR3: CASSEHGGELFF

size: few
D: -
J: TRBJ1-2
V: TRBV9
DNA: TGTGCCAGCAGTGAAGGAGGGGGATCAGCCTATGGCTACACCTTC
CDR3: CASSEGGGSAYGYTF

size: few
D: -
J: TRBJ2-5
V: TRBV28
DNA: TGTGCCAGCAGACCGGGTTTAGGGGGAGAGACCCAGTACTTC
CDR3: CASRPGLGGETQYF

size: few
D: -
J: TRBJ2-3
V: TRBV11-3
DNA: TGTGCCAGCAGCTTAGGACTCGCCGCGGATACGCAGTATTTT
CDR3: CASSLGLAADTQYF

size: -
D: TRBD2
J: TRBJ2-1
V: TRBV6-8
DNA: TGTGCCAGCAGTGTTAGCGGGACCTACAATGAGCAGTTCTTC
CDR3: CASSVSGTYNEQFF

size: few
D: TRBD2
J: TRBJ2-7
V: TRBV30
DNA: TGTGCCTGGAGTCCTAGCGGGCCCCTGGACGAGCAGTACTTC
CDR3: CAWSPSGPLDEQYF

size: few
D: -
J: TRBJ1-4
V: TRBV14
DNA: TGTGCCAGCAGCCAGGGGGGGAAATCGGAAAAACTGTTTTTT
CDR3: CASSQGGKSEKLFF

size: few
D: -
J: TRBJ2-5
V: TRBV14
DNA: TGTGCCAGCAGCCAAGATAGACAGACCCAGTACTTC
CDR3: CASSQDRQTQYF

size: -
D: TRBD1
J: TRBJ1-5
V: TRBV19
DNA: TGTGCCAGTAGTATCACAGGGGTGAGGCAGCCCCAGCATTTT
CDR3: CASSITGVRQPQHF

size: few
D: -
J: TRBJ2-7
V: TRBV30
DNA: TGTGCCTGGAGTGACGCTTCCTACGAGCAGTACTTC
CDR3: CAWSDASYEQYF

size: -
D: TRBD1
J: TRBJ1-5
V: TRBV18
DNA: TGTGCCAGCTCACCCCCGGGACAGGGCCATCAGCCCCAGCATTTT
CDR3: CASSPPGQGHQPQHF

size: -
D: TRBD1
J: TRBJ2-7
V: TRBV18
DNA: TGTGCCAGCTCACCAGGCCGGACAGGGGGCCACGAGCAGTACTTC
CDR3: CASSPGRTGGHEQYF

size: few
D: -
J: TRBJ1-3
V: TRBV5-1
DNA: TGCGCCAGCAGCTACGACAGGCCCTCTGGAAACACCATATATTTT
CDR3: CASSYDRPSGNTIYF

size: -
D: TRBD2
J: TRBJ2-1
V: TRBV19
DNA: TGTGCCAGTAGGGACCCTGCGGGAGGGGTGGATGAGCAGTTCTTC
CDR3: CASRDPAGGVDEQFF

size: -
D: -
J: TRBJ2-2
V: TRBV2
DNA: TGTGCCAGCAGTCGGGACTACACCGGGGAGCTGTTTTTT
CDR3: CASSRDYTGELFF

size: few
D: -
J: TRBJ2-3
V: TRBV25-1
DNA: TGTGCCAGCAGTGAATCTAGGGCTTCCCCCGACACAGATACGCAGTATTTT
CDR3: CASSESRASPDTDTQYF

size: medium-sized
D: -
J: TRBJ1-1
V: TRBV9
DNA: TGTGCCAGCAGCGTAAGGGGTTCTGAGAACACTGAAGCTTTCTTT
CDR3: CASSVRGSENTEAFF

size: -
D: TRBD2
J: TRBJ2-1
V: TRBV18
DNA: TGTGCCAGCTCACCCCCCGGAAAGACTAGCGGGAGAGAGAATGAGCAGTTCTTC
CDR3: CASSPPGKTSGRENEQFF

size: few
D: -
J: TRBJ2-2
V: TRBV30
DNA: TGTGCCTGGAAACGAGGGGGTTCCAACACCGGGGAGCTGTTTTTT
CDR3: CAWKRGGSNTGELFF

size: -
D: TRBD2
J: TRBJ2-3
V: TRBV6-8
DNA: TGTGCCAGCAGTACGCCTAGCGGCCTATTCACAGATACGCAGTATTTT
CDR3: CASSTPSGLFTDTQYF

size: large
D: -
J: TRBJ1-1
V: TRBV14
DNA: TGTGCCAGCAGCCTGATGTACTTGGATGGGGCGAGGACTGAAGCTTTCTTT
CDR3: CASSLMYLDGARTEAFF

size: few
D: TRBD2
J: TRBJ2-1
V: TRBV11-3
DNA: TGTGCCAGCAGCTTGGCAGCGGGGCTCTCCCACAATGAGCAGTTCTTC
CDR3: CASSLAAGLSHNEQFF

size: -
D: -
J: TRBJ1-2
V: TRBV23-1
DNA: TGCGCCAGCAGTCACCCCCCCGGGACACCCGGGTACACCTTC
CDR3: CASSHPPGTPGYTF

size: -
D: -
J: TRBJ1-2
V: TRBV19
DNA: TGTGCCAGTAGGACTACGGGGGGCCCCCTTGGAGGCTACACCTTC
CDR3: CASRTTGGPLGGYTF

size: large
D: -
J: TRBJ1-1
V: TRBV11-3
DNA: TGTGCCAGCAGCTTGGCGGGCGGGGGGCTTACTGAAGCTTTCTTT
CDR3: CASSLAGGGLTEAFF

size: few
D: -
J: TRBJ2-1
V: TRBV19
DNA: TGTGCCAGTAGAAAATCTCTAAAAGGTGAGCAGTTCTTC
CDR3: CASRKSLKGEQFF

size: few
D: -
J: TRBJ2-3
V: TRBV11-3
DNA: TGTGCCAGCAGCTTAGGGGGGTCGGGGGCTTCTACGCAGTATTTT
CDR3: CASSLGGSGASTQYF

size: -
D: -
J: TRBJ2-5
V: TRBV6-8
DNA: TGTGCCAGCAGCCAATCGGTCAGAAACGAAGAGACCCAGTACTTC
CDR3: CASSQSVRNEETQYF

size: -
D: -
J: TRBJ1-5
V: TRBV6-8
DNA: TGTGCCAGCAGTTATGACCCTGCGGGGAATCAGCCCCAGCATTTT
CDR3: CASSYDPAGNQPQHF

size: -
D: -
J: TRBJ2-3
V: TRBV5-1
DNA: TGCGCCAGCAGCACGGACAGTTACACAGATACGCAGTATTTT
CDR3: CASSTDSYTDTQYF

size: -
D: TRBD1
J: TRBJ2-3
V: TRBV18
DNA: TGTGCCAGCTCCCGCGACAGGGATAAAGATACGCAGTATTTT
CDR3: CASSRDRDKDTQYF

size: few
D: -
J: TRBJ1-1
V: TRBV11-3
DNA: TGTGCCAGCAGCTACTCGTCGGGGAGGTATGAAGCTTTCTTT
CDR3: CASSYSSGRYEAFF

size: medium-sized
D: TRBD2
J: TRBJ2-3
V: TRBV11-3
DNA: TGTGCCAGCAGCTTGGGCGGGAGGAAAGGTACGCAGTATTTT
CDR3: CASSLGGRKGTQYF

size: few
D: TRBD1
J: TRBJ2-1
V: TRBV11-3
DNA: TGTGCCAGCAGCCCCCGGACAGGGGGCTTCCGAGATGAGCAGTTCTTC
CDR3: CASSPRTGGFRDEQFF

size: -
D: -
J: TRBJ1-2
V: TRBV5-1
DNA: TGCGCCAGCAGCTTGGAGGAGGGGATGAGTTATGGCTACACCTTC
CDR3: CASSLEEGMSYGYTF

size: -
D: -
J: TRBJ2-2
V: TRBV30
DNA: TGTGCCTGGAAGCGGCAGGCCGGAGGGGCCGGGGAGCTGTTTTTT
CDR3: CAWKRQAGGAGELFF

size: -
D: -
J: TRBJ2-5
V: TRBV14
DNA: TGTGCCAGCAGCCAAGGTCTGGTCAGTATGGAGACCCAGTACTTC
CDR3: CASSQGLVSMETQYF

size: few
D: TRBD1
J: TRBJ1-2
V: TRBV9
DNA: TGTGCCAGCAGTGCCGACAGGGGGGCCTCTAGGTATGGCTACACCTTC
CDR3: CASSADRGASRYGYTF

size: few
D: TRBD1
J: TRBJ1-1
V: TRBV19
DNA: TGTGCCAGTAGTATCGCATTTGGGCAGGGGGCCATGAACACTGAAGCTTTCTTT
CDR3: CASSIAFGQGAMNTEAFF

size: -
D: TRBD2
J: TRBJ2-7
V: TRBV28
DNA: TGTGCCAGCAGTTTATGCGCCGGGAGGGCCGTCTGCGAGCAGTACTTC
CDR3: CASSLCAGRAVCEQYF

size: few
D: -
J: TRBJ2-5
V: TRBV6-8
DNA: TGTGCCAGCAGCATTAACCTTCAAGAGACCCAGTACTTC
CDR3: CASSINLQETQYF

size: -
D: -
J: TRBJ2-1
V: TRBV15
DNA: TGTGCCACCAGCGAACAGCCCTCATACAATGAGCAGTTCTTC
CDR3: CATSEQPSYNEQFF

size: few
D: -
J: TRBJ2-7
V: TRBV7-7
DNA: TGTGCCAGCAGCCCCCCCCAGGGAATTAACTACGAGCAGTACTTC
CDR3: CASSPPQGINYEQYF

size: few
D: -
J: TRBJ2-5
V: TRBV28
DNA: TGTGCCAGCAGTTTGGGGGGGACAGTGGAGACCCAGTACTTC
CDR3: CASSLGGTVETQYF

size: few
D: -
J: TRBJ1-1
V: TRBV6-8
DNA: TGTGCCACACGAGACGAGGGGACTGAAGCTTTCTTT
CDR3: CATRDEGTEAFF

size: few
D: -
J: TRBJ2-2
V: TRBV4-1
DNA: TGCGCCAGCAGTGGAGAGTACGACACCGGGGAGCTGTTTTTT
CDR3: CASSGEYDTGELFF

size: few
D: TRBD1
J: TRBJ1-2
V: TRBV12-5
DNA: TGTGCCAGCACACTCGGGACAGGAGGATTCTATGGCTACACCTTC
CDR3: CASTLGTGGFYGYTF

size: few
D: -
J: TRBJ1-5
V: TRBV6-8
DNA: TGTGCCAGCAGTGACTCGAATAATCAGCCCCAGCATTTT
CDR3: CASSDSNNQPQHF

size: few
D: TRBD1
J: TRBJ2-7
V: TRBV18
DNA: TGTGCCAGCTCAAGCGGGACAGGGGGCGTCGAGCAGTACTTC
CDR3: CASSSGTGGVEQYF

size: few
D: -
J: TRBJ1-1
V: TRBV9
DNA: TGTGCCAGCAGCGTAGTGGTGCAGAACACTGAAGCTTTCTTT
CDR3: CASSVVVQNTEAFF